The 32 T cell receptor beta chains below come from one sample, sequenced in a study of siplizumab effects on memory and regulatory T cells. Clones were sequenced by immunoSEQ multiplex PCR, and TCRdb holds only the in-frame ones, with some missing. The sample holds over 85,000 clones, approximately 94% seen once. The material sequenced was CD8+ T cells sorted from blood. The source of these receptors is a human donor in good health.

V usage is TRBV7-2 and J usage is TRBJ2-7, with 10 bases lining up with TRBD2. The CDR3 covers 17 residues. The trim removed 1 base at V and 1 base at J, leaving 7 bases unmatched. Germline-derived CDR1 and CDR2 are SGHTA and FQGNSA. This CDR3 is CASSLGASGSFSYEQYF. For the CDR3, the DNA is TGTGCCAGCAGCTTAGGTGCTAGCGGGAGTTTTTCCTACGAGCAGTACTTC.

This chain connects TRBV11-3 to TRBJ2-5; no firm D call. V lost 5 bases and J 0 bases, leaving 13 bases between the germline ends. The germline gives CDR1 SGHNT, CDR2 YENEEA. This CDR3 comprises 15 residues. As DNA, the CDR3 is TGTGCCAGCAGCACACAAACGGTGTACCAAGAGACCCAGTACTTC. Its translation: CASSTQTVYQETQYF.

The chain carries TRBV9 and TRBJ2-3; perhaps TRBD1 as D (6 bases). The V and J ends lost 3 bases and 4 bases respectively, with 9 bases between them. The germline CDR1 and CDR2 sequences are SGDLS and YYNGEE. The CDR3 is 13 amino acids. CDR3 sequence reads: CASSEDRPDTQYF. The CDR3 DNA reads TGTGCCAGCAGCGAGGACAGACCAGATACGCAGTATTTT.

The chain joins TRBV9 to TRBJ2-1, with D tentatively TRBD1 (6 bases). Between the trimmed V and J ends, which lost 4 bases and 7 bases, there was a span of 15 bases. CDR1 is SGDLS and CDR2 is YYNGEE in the germline V gene. This CDR3 is 14 amino acids long. The CDR3 region is CASSPGASQNEQFF. The CDR3 nucleotides are TGTGCCAGCAGCCCAGGGGCTAGTCAGAATGAGCAGTTCTTC.

The rearrangement joins TRBV4-1 to TRBJ2-1, with 7 bases fitting TRBD2. Losses at the gene ends were 3 bases for V and 7 bases for J; bases not matched to a gene: 9. CDR1 and CDR2 (germline): MGHRA, YSYEKL. The CDR3 covers 15 residues. CDR3 coding DNA: TGCGCCAGCAGCCAGCGGGACTACTCGGTAAATGAGCAGTTCTTC. It translates to CASSQRDYSVNEQFF.

V usage is TRBV6-1 and J usage is TRBJ2-7; 9 bases line up with TRBD1. Germline CDR1 MNHNS, CDR2 SASEGT. The V and J ends lost 1 base and 4 bases, in that order; junction bases with no gene match: 5. This CDR3 is built from 15 residues. The CDR3 nucleotides are TGTGCCAGCAGTGAAGTACGGGACAGGGATTACGAGCAGTACTTC. Its protein product is CASSEVRDRDYEQYF.

The V and J genes are TRBV29-1 and TRBJ2-1; 12 nucleotides match TRBD2. With V trimmed by 2 bases and J by 8 bases, 7 bases remained unmatched. CDR3 size: 15 residues. Germline V gene data show CDR1 as SQVTM and CDR2 as ANQGSEA. The CDR3 spells CSVELRLAGDYEQFF. For the CDR3, the DNA is TGCAGCGTTGAACTCAGACTAGCGGGGGATTATGAGCAGTTCTTC.

The chain has TRBV29-1 and TRBJ2-1, with D tentatively TRBD2 (6 bases). V lost 2 bases and J 7 bases, leaving 9 bases between the germline ends. From germline, CDR1 is SQVTM and CDR2 ANQGSEA. This CDR3 comprises 12 residues. The CDR3 nucleotides read TGCAGCGTTGAATTGGAGGGAAATGAGCAGTTCTTC. Translating gives CSVELEGNEQFF.

Here the CDR3 DNA reads TGTGCCAGCAGCTTAGTGGGGGGCAGTCAAGCTTTCTTT. Translation gives CASSLVGGSQAFF. V is TRBV11-3 and J is TRBJ1-1, with D maybe TRBD1 (6 bases). The CDR3 extends over 13 amino acids. Germline V gene sequence: CDR1 SGHNT, CDR2 YENEEA. V was pared by 1 base and J by 9 bases, with 12 bases between.

The V gene is TRBV9, the J gene TRBJ2-2, with unresolved D. The CDR3 is 14 residues long. CDR1 is SGDLS and CDR2 is YYNGEE in the germline V gene. V was pared by 0 bases and J by 6 bases, with 9 bases between. This CDR3 is CASSVGGEAGELFF. The CDR3 DNA is TGTGCCAGCAGCGTAGGTGGGGAAGCCGGGGAGCTGTTTTTT.

V gene TRBV14 combines with J gene TRBJ1-2, with D perhaps TRBD1 (6 bases). Trimming took off 4 bases at V and 4 bases at J, with 13 bases between the two ends. The CDR3 sequence is 14 residues long. Looked up from germline, CDR1 is SGHDN and CDR2 is FVKESK. The CDR3 DNA reads TGTGCCAGCAGCCTCAACAGGGAGTCCTATGGCTACACCTTC. It codes for CASSLNRESYGYTF.

The CDR3 here is CATSVSSFYEQYF. The CDR3 nucleotides are TGTGCCACCAGCGTAAGCAGCTTCTACGAGCAGTACTTC. This chain connects TRBV15 to TRBJ2-7; no definite D call. The germline gives CDR1 LNHNV, CDR2 YYDKDF (reference sequence). V gave up 5 bases and J gave up 3 bases, with 11 bases separating them. The CDR3 is 13 residues long.

The chain carries TRBV6-4 and TRBJ1-1; D not certain. Trimming took off 3 bases at V and 1 base at J, with 9 bases between the two ends. CDR3 size: 14 residues. Germline V gene lookup returns CDR1 MRHNA and CDR2 SNTAGT. This CDR3 reads CASSEGRENTEAFF. Written as DNA, the CDR3 is TGTGCCAGCAGTGAGGGAAGGGAGAACACTGAAGCTTTCTTT.

CDR3 nucleotide sequence: TGTGCCAGCAGTCAGACGGACAGGCCCAGGGAGCAGTACTTC. Translated, it gives CASSQTDRPREQYF. The chain couples TRBV27 to TRBJ2-7; 7 bases agree with TRBD1. The CDR3 spans 14 residues. J gave up 7 bases and V 5 bases, and 11 bases lay outside the gene matches. Per germline, CDR1 MNHEY and CDR2 SMNVEV (reference sequence).

The chain employs TRBV19 and TRBJ2-1; 10 nucleotides match TRBD2. The CDR3 runs to 14 residues. V dropped 5 bases and J dropped 3; count of bases not matched to a gene: 1. From germline, CDR1 is LNHDA and CDR2 SQIVND (reference sequence). The CDR3 loop is CASSGLADYNEQFF. The CDR3 DNA sequence: TGTGCCAGTAGTGGACTAGCGGACTACAATGAGCAGTTCTTC.

In nucleotides, the CDR3 is TGCGCCAGCAGTGAGGGGACCACTAATGAAAAACTGTTTTTT. Amino acids: CASSEGTTNEKLFF. The V and J genes are TRBV10-1 and TRBJ1-4; tentative D call: TRBD1 (5 bases). Looked up from germline, CDR1 is WNHNN and CDR2 is SYGVQD (reference sequence). Trimming stripped 2 bases from V and 2 bases from J, with 6 bases between. The CDR3 totals 14 residues.

Comments on this clone: The same CDR3 arises from other DNA sequences in this sample as well. The chain combines TRBV19 with TRBJ1-1; no firm D call. Deletions cut 3 bases from V and 2 bases from J, with 7 bases between. Germline V gene sequence: CDR1 LNHDA, CDR2 SQIVND (reference sequence). The CDR3 has 13 residues. CDR3 sequence reads: CASSIAVNTEAFF. In DNA form, the CDR3 reads TGTGCCAGTAGTATCGCGGTTAACACTGAAGCTTTCTTT.

The chain carries TRBV6-1 and TRBJ1-2; D is unclear. Deletions cut 4 bases from V and 1 base from J, with 4 bases between. The CDR3 length is 12 residues. Germline V gene sequence: CDR1 MNHNS, CDR2 SASEGT. The CDR3: CASSGDNYGYTF. CDR3 DNA sequence: TGTGCCAGCAGTGGGGATAACTATGGCTACACCTTC.

The chain joins TRBV27 to TRBJ1-1, with 8 bases identical to TRBD1. Trimming cost V 3 bases and J 4 bases; bases outside gene matches: 4. Germline V gene data show CDR1 as MNHEY and CDR2 as SMNVEV (reference sequence). The CDR3 consists of 14 residues. The CDR3, as DNA: TGTGCCAGCAGTTTGCAGGGGGCTGGCACTGAAGCTTTCTTT. Amino acid sequence: CASSLQGAGTEAFF.

This chain links TRBV5-4 with TRBJ2-3; 12 bases map to TRBD2. CDR3 length equals 18 residues. CDR1 and CDR2 (germline): SGHNT, YYREEE (reference sequence). Trimming cost V 4 bases and J 2 bases; bases outside gene matches: 11. CDR3 sequence reads: CASSPEGLAGGFTDTQYF. In DNA form, the CDR3 reads TGTGCCAGCAGCCCCGAAGGTCTAGCGGGAGGGTTCACAGATACGCAGTATTTT.

V is TRBV10-3 and J is TRBJ1-1, with D perhaps TRBD1 (5 bases). Germline V gene sequence: CDR1 ENHRY, CDR2 SYGVKD. The CDR3 spans 15 residues. The V gene lost 0 bases and the J gene lost 7 bases, with 15 bases spanning the gap. The CDR3 bases are TGTGCCATCAGTGAGTCAGGGGAAGGTACAAGTGAAGCTTTCTTT. Translation: CAISESGEGTSEAFF.

V and J are TRBV7-3 and TRBJ1-1; D uncertain. CDR3 length equals 13 residues. The germline CDR1 and CDR2 sequences are SGHTA and FQGTGA. With 4 bases removed from V and 4 bases from J, the gap between germline ends came to 10 bases. CDR3 in amino acids: CASSSPLGTEAFF. The CDR3 DNA reads TGTGCCAGCAGCTCGCCATTGGGCACTGAAGCTTTCTTT.

The J gene is TRBJ1-5, the V gene TRBV6-1; D is unresolved. The CDR3 is 18 amino acids. The germline V gene encodes CDR1 MNHNS and CDR2 SASEGT. V gave up 1 base and J gave up 0 bases, with 16 bases separating them. Here the CDR3 reads CASSEVQAGLYSNQPQHF. CDR3 nucleotide sequence: TGTGCCAGCAGTGAAGTGCAGGCTGGCCTTTATAGCAATCAGCCCCAGCATTTT.

V is TRBV18 and J is TRBJ1-4, with 10 bases matching TRBD1. After removal of 2 bases from V and 7 bases from J, the junction contained 19 bases not matched to a gene. The CDR3 length is 20 residues. Germline-derived CDR1 and CDR2 are KGHSH and LQKENI. The CDR3 sequence is CASSPYDLGQGVPGGEKLFF. The CDR3, as DNA: TGTGCCAGCTCACCATACGACCTTGGACAGGGGGTCCCGGGAGGTGAAAAACTGTTTTTT.

The rearrangement links TRBV27 to TRBJ2-1; 10 bases line up with TRBD1. V lost 6 bases, J lost 2 bases, and 1 base stayed unmatched. The germline V gene has CDR1 MNHEY and CDR2 SMNVEV (reference sequence). There are 14 residues in the CDR3. In nucleotides, the CDR3 is TGTGCCAGCAGAGGACAGGGGGCCTACAATGAGCAGTTCTTC. Translating it yields CASRGQGAYNEQFF.

A single count supports this clone. J is TRBJ2-7 and V is TRBV13; D perhaps matches TRBD2 (6 bases). The CDR3 is 12 amino acids. The ends were cut back, 4 bases at V and 9 bases at J, with 13 bases in the middle. CDR1 is PRHDT and CDR2 is FYEKMQ in the germline V gene (reference sequence). CDR3 amino acids: CASSSVYGRQYF. In DNA, the CDR3 is TGTGCCAGCAGCTCCGTATACGGGAGGCAGTACTTC.

The V call is TRBV4-1, the J call TRBJ2-3; 8 nucleotides match TRBD2. The trim removed 3 bases at V and 10 bases at J, leaving 15 bases unmatched. The V gene's germline CDR1 is MGHRA and CDR2 YSYEKL. This CDR3 has 16 amino acids. CDR3 region: CASSHAAGGPSDAQYF. In nucleotides, the CDR3 is TGCGCCAGCAGCCATGCTGCGGGGGGCCCGTCGGATGCGCAGTATTTT.

The chain's CDR3 is CASSQNQGAYEQYF. CDR3 nucleotide sequence: TGCGCCAGCAGCCAAAACCAGGGTGCCTACGAGCAGTACTTC. This chain links TRBV4-1 with TRBJ2-7, with D perhaps matching TRBD1 (5 bases). Trimming shortened V by 2 bases and J by 2 bases, and 10 bases separated the two germline ends. The CDR3 covers 14 residues. Germline V gene data show CDR1 as MGHRA and CDR2 as YSYEKL.

V is TRBV27 and J is TRBJ2-1; TRBD2 matches at 12 bases. The CDR3 loop spans 16 amino acids. Germline V lookup: CDR1 MNHEY, CDR2 SMNVEV (reference sequence). V lost 4 bases and J lost 6; bases outside the gene matches: 7. The CDR3 protein is CASSSVLAGGPNEQFF. As DNA, the CDR3 is TGTGCCAGCAGTTCAGTACTAGCGGGGGGCCCCAATGAGCAGTTCTTC.

This chain connects TRBV4-2 to TRBJ2-7, with 13 bases identical to TRBD2. The CDR3 has 17 residues. Per germline, CDR1 LGHNA and CDR2 YNFKEQ. The J segment lost 6 bases and the V segment lost 3 bases, leaving 11 bases of the junction unmatched. Here the CDR3 reads CASSQELAGGKFLEQYF. CDR3 coding DNA: TGTGCCAGCAGCCAGGAACTAGCGGGAGGGAAGTTCCTCGAGCAGTACTTC.

The chain carries TRBV27 and TRBJ2-7; 8 nucleotides align to TRBD1. The germline CDR1 and CDR2 sequences are MNHEY and SMNVEV (reference sequence). Unmatched junction bases numbered 7, after V lost 8 bases and J lost 4 bases. The CDR3 runs to 13 residues. The chain's CDR3 is CASLRRGLYEQYF. DNA for the CDR3: TGTGCCAGCCTACGCAGGGGGCTATACGAGCAGTACTTC.

The chain joins TRBV11-3 to TRBJ1-1; no clear D. This CDR3 contains 14 residues. V was pared by 7 bases and J by 5 bases, with 17 bases between. Looked up from germline, CDR1 is SGHNT and CDR2 is YENEEA. The CDR3 DNA follows: TGTGCCAGCAACAGAGCGGCCGAGGAGACTGAAGCTTTCTTT. This codes for CASNRAAEETEAFF.